This TCR beta chain was recovered during a study of blood T cell repertoires in COVID-19. In the authors' workflow: Amplification from reference gene primers served as the basis for estimated nucleated cell counts. Method: immunoSEQ multiplex PCR; TCRdb's copy keeps in-frame clones and lacks some. V and J calls and clone size are as listed in that table; D and trimming were resolved from the DNA. The sample yields 20,000 to 25,000 clones, more than 85% seen once. The TCR originated in an older woman with active COVID-19. Sequenced: peripheral blood.

CDR3 in amino acids: CSGRRLLENTDTQYF. CDR3 nucleotide sequence: TGCAGCGGCCGAAGACTGCTAGAGAACACAGATACGCAGTATTTT. The chain uses TRBV29-1 and TRBJ2-3; D remains ambiguous. In germline, CDR1 is SQVTM, CDR2 ANQGSEA. V was shortened by 7 bases and J by 2 bases, with 19 bases between the two germline ends. The CDR3 is 15 amino acids.